Each of the 20 T cell receptor beta chains below was sequenced from the same sample in a study of lymphopenia after photon versus proton radiotherapy (dated by TCRdb to between 2017 and 2020). Library method: the immunoSEQ multiplex PCR assay. Here the immuneACCESS table is served through TCRdb, limited to in-frame sequences with V and J called. Missing clones are a known gap in these copies; in checked studies unresolved V genes cover under half, and the rest lacks a known reason. For this sample there are 30,000 to 35,000 clones; approximately 89% appear just once. Together, the top ten hold approximately 6.6% of the sample. This specimen was peripheral blood, taken from a patient treated with proton-based radiotherapy. The receptors shown here come from a woman in her sixties or seventies with pancreatic cancer. Some clones in this sample may be carry-over from other donors' samples.

This chain connects TRBV10-3 to TRBJ2-7; D is unclear. The CDR3 spans 15 residues. Trimming stripped 3 bases from V and 3 bases from J, with 15 bases between. Germline V gene lookup returns CDR1 ENHRY and CDR2 SYGVKD. This chain's CDR3 is CAISDGSLLGYEQYF. CDR3 coding DNA: TGTGCCATCAGTGATGGCTCCCTCTTAGGCTACGAGCAGTACTTC.

This chain joins TRBV6-5 and TRBJ2-7; no definite D call. The V gene's germline CDR1 is MNHEY and CDR2 SVGAGI. V lost 2 bases and J lost 5, with 16 bases in between. The CDR3 loop spans 15 amino acids. The CDR3 sequence: CASSYTSQLLDEQYF. The CDR3 nucleotides are TGTGCCAGCAGTTACACGTCGCAACTTTTGGACGAGCAGTACTTC.

This chain uses TRBV9 with TRBJ2-1; 9 nucleotides agree with TRBD2. The J segment lost 5 bases and the V segment lost 1 base, leaving 7 bases of the junction unmatched. The germline V gene encodes CDR1 SGDLS and CDR2 YYNGEE. There are 16 residues in the CDR3. The CDR3 sequence: CASSVLGTSPNNEQFF. In DNA, the CDR3 is TGTGCCAGCAGCGTACTCGGGACTAGCCCCAACAATGAGCAGTTCTTC.

This chain links TRBV6-1 with TRBJ2-5; D might be TRBD1 (5 bases). The length of the CDR3 is 14 residues. Per the germline V gene, CDR1 is MNHNS and CDR2 is SASEGT. V was pared by 4 bases and J by 5 bases, with 14 bases between. DNA for the CDR3: TGTGCCAGCAGTGTCACGCAGGGTGGTGAGACCCAGTACTTC. Translating gives CASSVTQGGETQYF.

This chain links TRBV18 with TRBJ1-4; no reliable D call. The CDR3 is made up of 14 amino acids. CDR1 is KGHSH, CDR2 LQKENI, per germline. Deletions cut 2 bases from V and 7 bases from J, with 11 bases between. The CDR3 reads CASSPDISSEKLFF. The CDR3 bases are TGTGCCAGCTCACCAGATATTTCTTCTGAAAAACTGTTTTTT.

The chain links TRBV5-6 to TRBJ1-1, with a weak D call TRBD1 (6 bases). V shed 4 bases and J shed 0 bases, with 13 bases lying between them. This CDR3 is 15 amino acids long. The germline gives CDR1 SGHDT, CDR2 YYEEEE. The DNA of the CDR3 is TGTGCCAGCAGCCCCATGGACAGTTTGAACACTGAAGCTTTCTTT. Its translation is CASSPMDSLNTEAFF.

In this sample, this clone turned up once. The V call is TRBV19, the J call TRBJ1-1; TRBD1 might be the D (5 bases). CDR1 is LNHDA, CDR2 SQIVND, per germline (reference sequence). The CDR3 is 13 amino acids. Trimming left V 4 bases short and J 1 base short, with 7 bases between. DNA of the CDR3: TGTGCCAGTAGTACGGGGCCGAACACTGAAGCTTTCTTT. Residues: CASSTGPNTEAFF.

The chain links TRBV4-3 to TRBJ1-5; 7 nucleotides match TRBD1. CDR3 length: 13 amino acids. Germline CDR1 reads LGHNA; CDR2 reads YSLEER. Germline trimming cut 4 bases from V and 5 bases from J; bases unmatched to any gene: 2. In DNA, the CDR3 is TGCGCCAGCAGCCCCGACAGGGATCAGCCCCAGCATTTT. Translation gives CASSPDRDQPQHF.

The V call is TRBV15, the J call TRBJ2-3, with a tentative D call TRBD1 (5 bases). The germline V gene has CDR1 LNHNV and CDR2 YYDKDF (reference sequence). The CDR3 is made up of 16 amino acids. V lost 5 bases and J 3 bases, leaving 18 bases between the germline ends. The CDR3 DNA follows: TGTGCCACCAGCCTGGGTTGGCAGGGAAATACAGATACGCAGTATTTT. Residues: CATSLGWQGNTDTQYF.

The V gene is TRBV27, the J gene TRBJ1-1, with 7 positions matching TRBD1. CDR1 is MNHEY and CDR2 is SMNVEV in the germline V gene (reference sequence). V was pared by 6 bases and J by 4 bases, with 8 bases of the junction left unmatched. This CDR3 has 14 residues. The CDR3 DNA reads as TGTGCCAGCAGGCCAAGACAGGGAGGCACTGAAGCTTTCTTT. Translation: CASRPRQGGTEAFF.

The V gene is TRBV18, the J gene TRBJ2-2; 7 bases agree with TRBD1. Trimming at V came to 3 bases and at J to 0 bases, leaving 1 base not matched to a gene. The CDR3 runs 15 residues. Germline V gene sequence: CDR1 KGHSH, CDR2 LQKENI. Here the CDR3 DNA reads TGTGCCAGCTCACCGGACAGGACGAACACCGGGGAGCTGTTTTTT. It specifies CASSPDRTNTGELFF.

Note on this clone: The junction departs from germline at one end; a sequencing error may be responsible. The V and J genes are TRBV29-1 and TRBJ1-4, with TRBD1 matching over 9 bases. The CDR3 length is 16 residues. Looked up from germline, CDR1 is SQVTM and CDR2 is ANQGSEA. CDR3 sequence: CSVEEVRDRAGEKLFF. CDR3 sequence (DNA): TGCAGCGTCGAAGAGGTCCGGGACAGGGCGGGTGAAAAACTGTTTTTT.

This chain joins TRBV29-1 and TRBJ2-7; D call uncertain. Trimming took off 4 bases at V and 3 bases at J, with 7 bases between the two ends. This CDR3 has 11 residues. Looked up from germline, CDR1 is SQVTM and CDR2 is ANQGSEA. The CDR3 loop reads CSVGYGYEQYF. CDR3 nucleotides: TGCAGCGTTGGATACGGCTACGAGCAGTACTTC.

This clone is a singleton in its sample. V is TRBV9 and J is TRBJ2-1, with 9 bases fitting TRBD2. This CDR3 is built from 16 residues. The J segment lost 9 bases and the V segment lost 3 bases, leaving 13 bases of the junction unmatched. Germline V gene sequence: CDR1 SGDLS, CDR2 YYNGEE. Written as DNA, the CDR3 is TGTGCCAGCAGCGCGCCGGGACTAGCAGTGAAGGGTGAGCAGTTCTTC. Its translation: CASSAPGLAVKGEQFF.

The chain is built from TRBV5-6 and TRBJ2-3; D may be TRBD2 (6 bases). Per germline, CDR1 SGHDT and CDR2 YYEEEE. Trimming left V 5 bases short and J 7 bases short, with 26 bases between. The CDR3 loop spans 17 amino acids. CDR3 sequence: CASSIVGGADTRHTQYF. The CDR3, as DNA: TGTGCCAGCAGTATTGTTGGCGGGGCCGATACAAGACATACGCAGTATTTT.

The CDR3 sequence: CASRSGVSYEQYF. The CDR3 DNA is TGCGCCAGCAGGTCAGGGGTCTCCTACGAGCAGTACTTC. The rearrangement links TRBV5-1 to TRBJ2-7, with a possible D match to TRBD1 (6 bases). The germline V gene encodes CDR1 SGHRS and CDR2 YFSETQ. The CDR3 spans 13 residues. V lost 5 bases and J 0 bases, leaving 9 bases between the germline ends.

This CDR3 is CASSQLSLGRTDTQYF. The CDR3 nucleotides read TGCGCCAGCAGCCAACTCTCGCTGGGGCGGACAGATACGCAGTATTTT. The chain recombines TRBV4-1 with TRBJ2-3, with TRBD1 as a possible D gene (5 bases). Germline loops: CDR1 MGHRA, CDR2 YSYEKL. Trimming shortened V by 2 bases and J by 3 bases, and 15 bases separated the two germline ends. The CDR3 sequence is 16 residues long.

This clone was detected only a few times. The chain has TRBV29-1 and TRBJ2-2, with 7 positions matching TRBD1. With 5 bases clipped from V and 3 bases from J, the junction kept 6 bases outside the gene matches. Germline V gene data show CDR1 as SQVTM and CDR2 as ANQGSEA. The length of the CDR3 is 14 residues. The CDR3 loop is CSVRIQGDTGELFF. The CDR3 DNA reads as TGCAGCGTTCGAATCCAGGGGGACACCGGGGAGCTGTTTTTT.

This clone was found a few times. The chain uses TRBV5-5 and TRBJ2-7; possibly TRBD1 for D (6 bases). This CDR3 region has 15 residues. Trimming cost V 3 bases and J 2 bases, with 15 bases left between them. The V gene's germline CDR1 is SGHKS and CDR2 YYEKEE (reference sequence). The CDR3 DNA is TGTGCCAGCAGCTGGGAACAGGGTCTTACCTACGAGCAGTACTTC. It yields the protein CASSWEQGLTYEQYF.

The chain links TRBV7-2 to TRBJ2-3; perhaps TRBD2 as D (5 bases). The germline V gene has CDR1 SGHTA and CDR2 FQGNSA. Trimming removed 6 bases from V and 0 bases from J, with 19 bases in between. The CDR3 contains 17 residues. As DNA, the CDR3 is TGTGCCAGCAGTCTACAAGGAGGACGCACGAGCACAGATACGCAGTATTTT. Residues: CASSLQGGRTSTDTQYF.